This TCR beta chain was identified in a study of vaccination effects on CD4 cells after COVID-19. TCRdb's copy holds only in-frame clones and misses some; the assay was immunoSEQ multiplex PCR. Altogether 60,000 to 75,000 clones are present, 73% being singletons, with the ten largest covering about 4.7%. The sample holds one count of this clone. Its matching antigen is unknown. Sequencing was preceded by expansion of antigen-specific CD4+ T cells with viral peptide pools in the ViraFEST assay. Isolating CD4+ T cells followed about 11 days of culture. Infection dated between March and December 2020, before the Alpha, Beta and Delta variants reached the United States. CDR1 and CDR2 from the germline V gene are MNHNY and SVGAGI (reference sequence). The CDR3 is 10 amino acids. Trimming cost V 10 bases and J 1 base, with 3 bases left between them.

This clonotype was sampled from a human donor who had a prior SARS-CoV-2 infection. Source: CD4+ T cells from PBMCs cultured with HIV peptides, taken before COVID-19 vaccination. Specified subset: HIV-1 Nef peptide pool negative control/reference culture. The V and J genes are TRBV6-6 and TRBJ2-3; D is uncertain. In DNA, the CDR3 is TGTGCCACCCGCACAGATACGCAGTATTTT. It codes for CATRTDTQYF.